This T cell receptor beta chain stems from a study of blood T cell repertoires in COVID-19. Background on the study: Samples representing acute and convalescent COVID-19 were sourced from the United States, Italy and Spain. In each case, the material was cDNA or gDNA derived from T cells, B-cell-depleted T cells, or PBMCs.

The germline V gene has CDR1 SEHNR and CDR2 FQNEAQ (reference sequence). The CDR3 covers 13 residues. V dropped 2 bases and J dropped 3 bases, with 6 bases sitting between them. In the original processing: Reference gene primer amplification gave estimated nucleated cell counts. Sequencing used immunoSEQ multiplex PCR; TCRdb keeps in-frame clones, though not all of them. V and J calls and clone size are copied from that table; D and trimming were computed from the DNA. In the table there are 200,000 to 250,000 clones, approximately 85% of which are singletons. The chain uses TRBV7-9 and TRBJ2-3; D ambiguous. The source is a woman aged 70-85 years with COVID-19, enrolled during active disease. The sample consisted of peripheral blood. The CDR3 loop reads CASSLLSTDTQYF. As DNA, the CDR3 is TGTGCCAGCAGCTTACTCTCGACAGATACGCAGTATTTT.